Shown below are 32 T cell receptor beta chains from a single sample sequenced in a study of T cells in Graves' hyperthyroidism and ophthalmopathy. RNA transcripts gave rise to amplified TCR beta CDR3 regions. In the first-round RT-PCR of the TCR CDR3, the HTBI primer set was used. TCRdb used MiXCR to reprocess the multiplex PCR reads, holding one entry per CDR3 protein. The data contain hundreds of thousands of distinct CDR3 sequences, around 15% of them seen just once; the ten biggest clones take up around 13%. Sequencing was carried out using blood. The receptors were gathered from a woman between 50 and 59 years old with Graves' ophthalmopathy.

This clonotype has a count of ten or more. The chain links TRBV20-1 to TRBJ2-2; D remains ambiguous. Looked up from germline, CDR1 is DFQATT and CDR2 is SNEGSKA (reference sequence). This CDR3 region has 14 residues. Trimming left V 0 bases short and J 5 bases short, with 10 bases between. This CDR3 is CSARDPDATGELFF. The CDR3 coding sequence is TGCAGTGCTAGAGATCCAGACGCAACCGGGGAGCTGTTTTTT.

This clonotype was found many times. The chain recombines TRBV6-1 with TRBJ2-2; TRBD1 matches 10 bases. Germline assignment: CDR1 MNHNS and CDR2 SASEGT. The junction had 6 bases not matched to a gene; V was cut back by 3 bases and J by 5 bases. The CDR3 totals 16 residues. The chain's CDR3 is CASSELTGGLTGELFF. CDR3 nucleotides: TGTGCCAGCAGTGAGTTGACAGGGGGCCTTACCGGGGAGCTGTTTTTT.

The chain uses TRBV20-1 and TRBJ2-2; tentatively, D is TRBD1 (5 bases). There are 16 residues in the CDR3. CDR1 is DFQATT and CDR2 is SNEGSKA in the germline V gene (reference sequence). V was trimmed by 3 bases and J by 2 bases, leaving 16 bases between them. CDR3 protein: CSARGQPDRNTGELFF. Written as DNA, the CDR3 is TGCAGTGCTAGGGGCCAGCCTGACAGAAACACCGGGGAGCTGTTTTTT.

In this sample, this clonotype turned up many times. The chain employs TRBV7-9 and TRBJ1-2; perhaps TRBD1 as D (6 bases). Germline values: CDR1 SEHNR, CDR2 FQNEAQ (reference sequence). The CDR3 is made up of 15 amino acids. Trimming left V 1 base short and J 6 bases short, with 15 bases between. Written as DNA, the CDR3 is TGTGCCAGCAGCTTAGAACAGGGATGGGTACATGGCTACACCTTC. It encodes CASSLEQGWVHGYTF.

This clonotype was recorded many times. The chain is built from TRBV7-2 and TRBJ2-7; 8 nucleotides agree with TRBD2. The CDR3 totals 15 residues. Trimming cost V 1 base and J 5 bases; bases outside gene matches: 7. Germline CDR1 SGHTA, CDR2 FQGNSA. The CDR3 is CASSLVRTSSHEQYF. The CDR3 DNA is TGTGCCAGCAGCTTAGTAAGGACTAGCTCACACGAGCAGTACTTC. The full variable domain, rest sourced from reference TRBV7-2 and TRBJ2-7, is GAGVSQSPSNKVTEKGKDVELRCDPISGHTALYWYRQSLGQGLEFLIYFQGNSAPDKSGLPSDRFSAERTGGSVSTLTIQRTQQEDSAVYLCASSLVRTSSHEQYFGPGTRLTVT.

This clonotype was recorded at least ten times. The genes are TRBV7-2 and TRBJ2-1; TRBD2 might be the D (8 bases). The CDR3 consists of 16 residues. V was cut by 2 bases and J by 8 bases, with 19 bases left in between. The germline CDR1 and CDR2 sequences are SGHTA and FQGNSA. The CDR3 sequence: CASSLTPGLGGHEQFF. DNA for the CDR3: TGTGCCAGCAGCTTAACCCCGGGACTAGGGGGCCATGAGCAGTTCTTC.

This clonotype was seen ten or more times. The chain recombines TRBV6-1 with TRBJ2-3, with TRBD1 matching over 9 bases. V gave up 7 bases and J gave up 0 bases; unmatched junction bases: 5. CDR1 and CDR2 from the germline V gene are MNHNS and SASEGT. The CDR3 covers 15 residues. CDR3 bases: TGTGCCAGCACCCCGGGACAGGGAAGCACAGATACGCAGTATTTT. Its translation: CASTPGQGSTDTQYF.

This clonotype has just a few counts. The chain carries TRBV6-1 and TRBJ2-1; tentatively, D is TRBD2 (5 bases). The CDR3 covers 14 residues. Germline V gene sequence: CDR1 MNHNS, CDR2 SASEGT. Trimming shortened V by 6 bases and J by 7 bases, and 16 bases separated the two germline ends. The CDR3 sequence is CASRTHPSGNEQFF. CDR3 coding DNA: TGTGCCAGCAGGACACACCCTTCGGGAAATGAGCAGTTCTTC.

This chain connects TRBV20-1 to TRBJ2-2; 9 bases match TRBD1. Germline-derived CDR1 and CDR2 are DFQATT and SNEGSKA (reference sequence). The CDR3 has 14 residues. Losses at the gene ends were 3 bases for V and 4 bases for J; bases not matched to a gene: 3. CDR3 sequence reads: CSARTGGSTGELFF. The CDR3 DNA reads as TGCAGTGCTAGGACAGGGGGGAGCACCGGGGAGCTGTTTTTT.

At least ten counts were recorded for this clonotype. The gene calls are TRBV20-1 and TRBJ1-5; TRBD1 aligns across 9 bases. The CDR3 totals 12 residues. Germline V gives CDR1 DFQATT, CDR2 SNEGSKA (reference sequence). CDR3 coding DNA: TGCAGGACGGGACAGGGAGATCAGCCCCAGCATTTT. This translates into CRTGQGDQPQHF.

This clonotype was picked up many times. The V and J genes are TRBV6-2 or TRBV6-3 and TRBJ1-5; the D gene is possibly TRBD1 (5 bases). There are 16 residues in the CDR3. The germline CDR1 and CDR2 sequences are MNHEY and SVGEGT. The ends were cut back, 0 bases at V and 5 bases at J, with 14 bases in the middle. The chain's CDR3 is CASSYSSWGVYQPQHF. For the CDR3, the DNA is TGTGCCAGCAGTTACTCCAGTTGGGGGGTCTATCAGCCCCAGCATTTT.

There are many counts of this clonotype. This chain uses TRBV28 with TRBJ1-5; possible D gene TRBD1, 5 bases. V lost 4 bases to trimming and J lost 5 bases, with 15 bases between them. From germline, CDR1 is MDHEN and CDR2 SYDVKM. This CDR3 has 15 residues. In DNA, the CDR3 is TGTGCCAGCAGTTCACCGAAGGGGATATATCAGCCCCAGCATTTT. Protein product: CASSSPKGIYQPQHF.

This clonotype was seen at least ten times. V usage is TRBV28 and J usage is TRBJ2-5, with 11 bases that match TRBD1. V lost 4 bases to trimming and J lost 4 bases; unmatched junction nucleotides: 5. The length of the CDR3 is 15 residues. Germline-derived CDR1 and CDR2 are MDHEN and SYDVKM. The CDR3 bases are TGTGCCAGCAGTTCACAGGACAGGGGGCTAGAGACCCAGTACTTC. This gives the protein CASSSQDRGLETQYF.

Worth noting for this clonotype: This could be a read error, since a much larger clone is one nucleotide away. The conserved phenylalanine or tryptophan normally closing the CDR3 is absent here, so this likely arose from a read error. The chain is built from TRBV28 and TRBJ2-7; tentative D call: TRBD1 (7 bases). The length of the CDR3 is 15 residues. V was shortened by 6 bases and J by 4 bases, with 19 bases between the two germline ends. CDR1 is MDHEN and CDR2 is SYDVKM in the germline V gene. The CDR3 DNA is TGTGCCAGCAGCCCAGGGGGGAAGCGGGTATACGAGCAGTACTCC. Amino acids: CASSPGGKRVYEQYS.

The chain has TRBV29-1 and TRBJ1-1; the D gene is possibly TRBD1 (5 bases). There are 14 residues in the CDR3. Per germline, CDR1 SQVTM and CDR2 ANQGSEA. Trimming took off 3 bases at V and 6 bases at J, with 17 bases between the two ends. The CDR3 DNA is TGCAGCGTTGAGGGTACAGGTATAGGATCTGAAGCTTTCTTT. It codes for CSVEGTGIGSEAFF.

CDR3 DNA sequence: TGTGCCATCAGTGAGTTCGGGACTACCTCCTACGAGCAGTACTTC. Protein sequence: CAISEFGTTSYEQYF. This chain uses TRBV10-3 with TRBJ2-7; 7 positions agree with TRBD2. This CDR3 contains 15 residues. Trimming removed 1 base from V and 0 bases from J; junction bases left unmatched: 3. The germline CDR1 and CDR2 sequences are ENHRY and SYGVKD.

This clonotype was counted at least ten times. An end of the junction differs from the germline gene, which may be a read error. The V and J genes are TRBV19 and TRBJ2-7, with D perhaps TRBD2 (5 bases). CDR1 LNHDA and CDR2 SQIVND come from the germline V gene (reference sequence). This CDR3 is built from 13 residues. The CDR3 DNA reads as TGCGCCAGCAGCACCCGGGACTCCTACGAGCAGTACTTC. The encoded protein is CASSTRDSYEQYF. Together with reference TRBV19 and TRBJ2-7, the CDR3 gives the full variable domain: DGGITQSPKYLFRKEGQNVTLSCEQNLNHDAMYWYRQDPGQGLRLIYYSQIVNDFQKGDIAEGYSVSREKKESFPLTVTSAQKNPTAFYLCASSTRDSYEQYFGPGTRLTVT.

The CDR3 loop reads CASKDGRRVQPQHF. CDR3 sequence (DNA): TGTGCCAGCAAAGATGGTAGAAGAGTTCAGCCCCAGCATTTT. V and J are TRBV6-1 and TRBJ1-5; D is ambiguous. Germline lookup yields CDR1 MNHNS and CDR2 SASEGT. Trimming shortened V by 7 bases and J by 6 bases, and 16 bases separated the two germline ends. CDR3 length: 14 residues.

This clonotype was seen a handful of times. The chain carries TRBV29-1 and TRBJ2-2; 7 bases fit TRBD1. Trimming at V came to 4 bases and at J to 4 bases, leaving 3 bases not matched to a gene. Germline CDR1 SQVTM, CDR2 ANQGSEA. The CDR3 totals 13 residues. CDR3 residues: CSVATGLTGELFF. The DNA for the CDR3 is TGCAGCGTTGCGACAGGGCTCACCGGGGAGCTGTTTTTT.

J is TRBJ1-1 and V is TRBV29-1; D is undetermined. V shed 8 bases and J shed 3 bases, with 13 bases lying between them. The CDR3 has 12 amino acids. Germline CDR1 is SQVTM and CDR2 is ANQGSEA. This CDR3 reads CSYKEGYTEAFF. The CDR3, as DNA: TGCAGCTACAAGGAGGGTTACACTGAAGCTTTCTTT.

The table lists this clonotype with many counts. V usage is TRBV20-1 and J usage is TRBJ2-5, with 9 bases matching TRBD1. The CDR3 is made up of 13 amino acids. Germline CDR1 is DFQATT and CDR2 is SNEGSKA (reference sequence). V was clipped by 5 bases and J by 5 bases; unmatched bases: 6. This CDR3 is CSARTGARETQYF. The CDR3 DNA follows: TGCAGTGCTCGGACAGGGGCAAGGGAGACCCAGTACTTC.

This clonotype was counted many times. The rearrangement links TRBV28 to TRBJ2-1, with 8 bases fitting TRBD2. The CDR3 has 16 residues. Germline loops: CDR1 MDHEN, CDR2 SYDVKM. V was clipped by 5 bases and J by 8 bases; unmatched bases: 14. CDR3: CASSPIGTSVSDEQFF. Here the CDR3 DNA reads TGTGCCAGCAGTCCTATAGGGACTAGTGTAAGCGATGAGCAGTTCTTC.

Turning to this clonotype: A read error may explain this, as a much larger clone is one base away. The CDR3 spells CASSSGPGQASYEQYF. As DNA, the CDR3 is TGTGCCAGCAGTTCAGGACCGGGACAGGCCTCCTACGAGCAGTACTTC. V and J are TRBV12-3 or TRBV12-4 and TRBJ2-7, with 8 bases fitting TRBD1. V shed 4 bases, J shed 0 bases, and the junction held 8 bases outside the gene matches. This CDR3 contains 16 residues.

Ten or more counts support this clonotype. The gene calls are TRBV27 and TRBJ2-7; no firm D call. The V end was cut by 3 bases, the J end by 3 bases, with 9 bases between. CDR1 and CDR2 (germline): MNHEY, SMNVEV (reference sequence). This CDR3 region has 13 residues. CDR3 coding DNA: TGTGCCAGCAGTTTTAATACAAACTACGAGCAGTACTTC. Encoded protein: CASSFNTNYEQYF.

The chain is built from TRBV6-2 or TRBV6-3 and TRBJ1-2, with 7 bases aligning to TRBD1. This CDR3 has 14 residues. V lost 2 bases to trimming and J lost 5 bases; unmatched junction nucleotides: 5. Per the germline V gene, CDR1 is MNHEY and CDR2 is SVGEGT. This CDR3 is CASSYTGQIYGYTF. CDR3 nucleotide sequence: TGTGCCAGCAGTTACACGGGACAGATATATGGCTACACCTTC.

This clonotype was seen repeatedly, ten times or more. This chain joins TRBV5-1 and TRBJ2-1, with TRBD2 as a possible D gene (5 bases). Looked up from germline, CDR1 is SGHRS and CDR2 is YFSETQ. Trimming cost V 4 bases and J 6 bases, with 17 bases left between them. The CDR3 length is 15 residues. The DNA of the CDR3 is TGCGCCAGCAGCCTCGACGGACTGCACTTCAATGAGCAGTTCTTC. Its protein is CASSLDGLHFNEQFF.

The chain is built from TRBV6-1 and TRBJ1-5; no clear D gene. V was trimmed by 3 bases and J by 0 bases, leaving 6 bases between them. The CDR3 runs 14 residues. CDR1 and CDR2 from the germline V gene are MNHNS and SASEGT. CDR3 sequence: CASSENYSNQPQHF. CDR3 sequence (DNA): TGTGCCAGCAGTGAGAACTATAGCAATCAGCCCCAGCATTTT.

This sequence joins TRBV2 and TRBJ2-7; TRBD1 aligns across 9 bases. Germline V gene sequence: CDR1 SNHLY, CDR2 FYNNEI. This CDR3 region has 15 residues. J lost 3 bases, V lost 2 bases, and 5 bases had no gene match. CDR3 protein: CASSELTGGVYEQYF. The CDR3, as DNA: TGTGCCAGCAGTGAATTGACAGGGGGGGTCTACGAGCAGTACTTC.

The chain couples TRBV6-1 to TRBJ2-1; 7 bases match TRBD2. Trimming at V came to 0 bases and at J to 1 base, leaving 12 bases not matched to a gene. The germline gives CDR1 MNHNS, CDR2 SASEGT. The CDR3 is made up of 19 amino acids. The chain's CDR3 is CASSEARLVRDYSYNEQFF. The CDR3, as DNA: TGTGCCAGCAGTGAAGCAAGGTTGGTACGGGACTATTCCTACAATGAGCAGTTCTTC.

To note about this clonotype: A read error may explain this, as a much larger clone is one base away. The rearrangement uses TRBV6-5 and TRBJ2-1; TRBD1 agrees at 9 bases. The CDR3 loop spans 17 amino acids. From germline, CDR1 is MNHEY and CDR2 SVGAGI. DNA of the CDR3: TGTGCCAGCAGTTACTCATCGGGACAGGGTTCCTACAATGAGCAGTTATTC. Translation gives CASSYSSGQGSYNEQLF.

In this sample, this clonotype turned up many times. The chain couples TRBV2 to TRBJ1-5; 11 bases agree with TRBD1. J gave up 5 bases and V 7 bases, and 4 bases lay outside the gene matches. Germline assignment: CDR1 SNHLY and CDR2 FYNNEI. This CDR3 spans 14 amino acids. This CDR3 is CASNVDRGHQPQHF. The CDR3 DNA reads TGTGCCAGCAATGTGGACAGGGGGCATCAGCCCCAGCATTTT.

This clonotype was counted many times. The chain is built from TRBV11-2 and TRBJ2-2; D remains unclear. This CDR3 is 14 amino acids long. Germline CDR1 and CDR2: SGHAT and FQNNGV. Trimming left V 3 bases short and J 5 bases short, with 10 bases between. The CDR3 reads CASSFGRSTGELFF. The CDR3 nucleotides read TGTGCCAGCAGCTTTGGACGATCGACCGGGGAGCTGTTTTTT.